This TCR beta chain emerged from a study of blood T cells in healthy people across ages. A second PCR of about 6 to 12 cycles used a sample-barcoded 5' primer and a J-beta primer mix. TCRdb re-derived calls from the 5' RACE reads in MiXCR, one entry per CDR3 protein. The sample gives roughly 1,100,000 distinct CDR3 sequences, approximately 25% of which show up once; around 0.75% is in the top ten. Trimming shortened V by 5 bases and J by 1 base, and 5 bases separated the two germline ends. Germline loops: CDR1 LNHNV, CDR2 YYDKDF (reference sequence). This CDR3 spans 12 amino acids. This clonotype was seen at least ten times. This sample was also put to use in a study of T cells of mothers and their children.

The chain employs TRBV15 and TRBJ1-1; unclear D gene. The receptor comes from a girl aged 2 to 10 in good health. The sample was blood. CDR3 DNA sequence: TGTGCCACCAGCCCTGAGAACACTGAAGCTTTCTTT. It encodes CATSPENTEAFF.